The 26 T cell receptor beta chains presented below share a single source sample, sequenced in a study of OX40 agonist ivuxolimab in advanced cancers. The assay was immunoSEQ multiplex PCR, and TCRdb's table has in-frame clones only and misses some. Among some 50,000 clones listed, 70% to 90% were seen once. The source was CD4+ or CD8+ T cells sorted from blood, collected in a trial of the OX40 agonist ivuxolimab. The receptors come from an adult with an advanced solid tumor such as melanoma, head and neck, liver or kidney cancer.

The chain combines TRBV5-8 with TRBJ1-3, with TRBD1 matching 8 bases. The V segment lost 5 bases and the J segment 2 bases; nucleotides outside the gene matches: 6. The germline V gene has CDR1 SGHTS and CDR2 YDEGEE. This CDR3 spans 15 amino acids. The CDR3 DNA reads TGTGCCAGCAGACTCTGGACAGGGACTGGAAACACCATATATTTT. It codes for CASRLWTGTGNTIYF.

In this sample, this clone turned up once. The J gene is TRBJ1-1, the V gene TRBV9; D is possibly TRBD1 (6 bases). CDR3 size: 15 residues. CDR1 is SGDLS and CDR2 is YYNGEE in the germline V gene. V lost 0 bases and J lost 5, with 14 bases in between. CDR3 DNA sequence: TGTGCCAGCAGCGTAGCGGGGGGCGCGGGAACTGAAGCTTTCTTT. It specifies CASSVAGGAGTEAFF.

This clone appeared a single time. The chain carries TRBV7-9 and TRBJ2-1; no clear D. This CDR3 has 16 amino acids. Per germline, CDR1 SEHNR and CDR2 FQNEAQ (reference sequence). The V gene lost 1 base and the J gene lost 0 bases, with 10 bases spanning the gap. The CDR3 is CASSLEGISSYNEQFF. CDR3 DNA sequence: TGTGCCAGCAGCTTAGAAGGCATTAGCTCCTACAATGAGCAGTTCTTC.

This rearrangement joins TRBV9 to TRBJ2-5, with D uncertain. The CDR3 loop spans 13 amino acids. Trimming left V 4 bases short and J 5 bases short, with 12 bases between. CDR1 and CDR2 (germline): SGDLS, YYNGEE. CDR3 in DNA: TGTGCCAGCAGCATCAACCCAAGGGAGACCCAGTACTTC. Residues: CASSINPRETQYF.

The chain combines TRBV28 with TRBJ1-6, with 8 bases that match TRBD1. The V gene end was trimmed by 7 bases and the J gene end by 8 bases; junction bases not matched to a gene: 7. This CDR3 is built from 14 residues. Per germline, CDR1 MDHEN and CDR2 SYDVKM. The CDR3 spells CASTEDRGYSPLHF. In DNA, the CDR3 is TGTGCCAGCACAGAAGACAGGGGTTATTCACCCCTCCACTTT.

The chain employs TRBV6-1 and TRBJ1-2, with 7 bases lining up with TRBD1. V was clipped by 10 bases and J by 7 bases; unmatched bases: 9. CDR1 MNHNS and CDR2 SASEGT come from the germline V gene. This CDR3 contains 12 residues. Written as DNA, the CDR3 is TGTGCCAATCAAGGGGGCAGCGGTGGCTACACCTTC. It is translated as CANQGGSGGYTF.

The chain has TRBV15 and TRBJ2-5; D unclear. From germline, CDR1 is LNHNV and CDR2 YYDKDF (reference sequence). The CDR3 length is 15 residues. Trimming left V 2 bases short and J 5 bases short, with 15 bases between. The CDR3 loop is CATSRPSKGRETQYF. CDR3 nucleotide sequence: TGTGCCACCAGCAGACCTTCGAAGGGTAGGGAGACCCAGTACTTC. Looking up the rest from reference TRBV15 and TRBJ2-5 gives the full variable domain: DAMVIQNPRYQVTQFGKPVTLSCSQTLNHNVMYWYQQKSSQAPKLLFHYYDKDFNNEADTPDNFQSRRPNTSFCFLDIRSPGLGDTAMYLCATSRPSKGRETQYFGPGTRLLVL.

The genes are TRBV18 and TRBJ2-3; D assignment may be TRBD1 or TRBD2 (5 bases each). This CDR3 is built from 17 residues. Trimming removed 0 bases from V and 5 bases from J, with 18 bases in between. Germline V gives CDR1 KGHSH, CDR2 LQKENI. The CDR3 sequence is CASSPPGSRGRLDTQYF. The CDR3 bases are TGTGCCAGCTCACCACCAGGGTCGAGGGGAAGGCTAGATACGCAGTATTTT. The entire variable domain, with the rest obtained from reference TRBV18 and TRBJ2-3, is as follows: NAGVMQNPRHLVRRRGQEARLRCSPMKGHSHVYWYRQLPEEGLKFMVYLQKENIIDESGMPKERFSAEFPKEGPSILRIQQVVRGDSAAYFCASSPPGSRGRLDTQYFGPGTRLTVL.

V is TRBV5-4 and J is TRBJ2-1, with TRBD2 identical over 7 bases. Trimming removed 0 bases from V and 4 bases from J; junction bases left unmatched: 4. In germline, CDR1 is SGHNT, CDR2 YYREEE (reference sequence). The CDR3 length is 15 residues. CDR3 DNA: TGTGCCAGCAGCTTGGGCGGGGGATCTTACAATGAGCAGTTCTTC. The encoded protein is CASSLGGGSYNEQFF.

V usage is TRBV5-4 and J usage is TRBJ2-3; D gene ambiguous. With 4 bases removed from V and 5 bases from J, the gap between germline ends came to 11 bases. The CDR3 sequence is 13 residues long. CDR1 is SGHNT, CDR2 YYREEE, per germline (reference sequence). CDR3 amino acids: CASSPTDRDTQYF. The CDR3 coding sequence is TGTGCCAGCAGCCCCACCGATAGAGATACGCAGTATTTT. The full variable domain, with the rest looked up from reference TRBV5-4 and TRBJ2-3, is ETGVTQSPTHLIKTRGQQVTLRCSSQSGHNTVSWYQQALGQGPQFIFQYYREEENGRGNFPPRFSGLQFPNYSSELNVNALELDDSALYLCASSPTDRDTQYFGPGTRLTVL.

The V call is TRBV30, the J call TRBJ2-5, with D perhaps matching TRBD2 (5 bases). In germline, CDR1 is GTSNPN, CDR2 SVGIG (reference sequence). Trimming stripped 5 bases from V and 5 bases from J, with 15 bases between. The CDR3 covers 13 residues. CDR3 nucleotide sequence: TGTGCCTGGGCGGACTTTATCGGGGAGACCCAGTACTTC. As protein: CAWADFIGETQYF.

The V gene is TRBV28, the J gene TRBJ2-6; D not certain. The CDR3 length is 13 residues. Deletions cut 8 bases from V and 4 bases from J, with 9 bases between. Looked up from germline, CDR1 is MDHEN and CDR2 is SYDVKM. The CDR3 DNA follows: TGTGCCAGCGGGCGAGGAGGGGCCAACGTCCTGACTTTC. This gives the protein CASGRGGANVLTF. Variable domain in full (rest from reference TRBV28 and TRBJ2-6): DVKVTQSSRYLVKRTGEKVFLECVQDMDHENMFWYRQDPGLGLRLIYFSYDVKMKEKGDIPEGYSVSREKKERFSLILESASTNQTSMYLCASGRGGANVLTFGAGSRLTVL.

CDR3: CASSDEGVNQPQHF. The CDR3 nucleotides read TGTGCCAGCAGTGATGAGGGGGTAAATCAGCCCCAGCATTTT. V is TRBV2 and J is TRBJ1-5; TRBD1 is a possible D gene (6 bases). Trimming removed 3 bases from V and 4 bases from J, with 10 bases in between. The CDR3 contains 14 residues. Germline CDR1 and CDR2: SNHLY and FYNNEI.

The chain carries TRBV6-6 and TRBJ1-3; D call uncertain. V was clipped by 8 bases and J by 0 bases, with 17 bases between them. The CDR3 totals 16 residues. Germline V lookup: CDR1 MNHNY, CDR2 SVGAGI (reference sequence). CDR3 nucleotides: TGTGCCAGCCGCTCGGAGAGGGATCTCTCTGGAAACACCATATATTTT. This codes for CASRSERDLSGNTIYF.

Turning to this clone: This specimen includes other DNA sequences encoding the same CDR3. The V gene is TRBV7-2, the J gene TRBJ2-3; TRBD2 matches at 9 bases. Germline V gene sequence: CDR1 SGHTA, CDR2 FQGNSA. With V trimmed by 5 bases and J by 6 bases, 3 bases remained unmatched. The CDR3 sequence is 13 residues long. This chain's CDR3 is CASSRGGADTQYF. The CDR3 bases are TGTGCCAGCAGCCGCGGGGGGGCGGATACGCAGTATTTT.

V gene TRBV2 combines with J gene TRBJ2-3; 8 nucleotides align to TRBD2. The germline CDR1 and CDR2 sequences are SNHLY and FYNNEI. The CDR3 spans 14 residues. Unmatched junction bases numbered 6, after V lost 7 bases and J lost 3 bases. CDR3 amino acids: CASKERGTTDTQYF. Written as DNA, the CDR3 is TGTGCCAGCAAGGAGCGGGGGACAACAGATACGCAGTATTTT.

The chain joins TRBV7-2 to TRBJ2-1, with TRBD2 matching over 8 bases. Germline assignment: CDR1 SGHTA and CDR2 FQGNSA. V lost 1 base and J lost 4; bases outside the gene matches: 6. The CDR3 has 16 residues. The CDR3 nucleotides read TGTGCCAGCAGCTTAGAAGCCAGCGGGAGTTACAATGAGCAGTTCTTC. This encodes CASSLEASGSYNEQFF.

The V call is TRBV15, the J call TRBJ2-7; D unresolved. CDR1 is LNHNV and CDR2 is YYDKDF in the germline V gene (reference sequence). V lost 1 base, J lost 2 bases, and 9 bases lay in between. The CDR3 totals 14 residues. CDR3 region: CATSRVGSPYEQYF. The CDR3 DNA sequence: TGTGCCACCAGCAGAGTAGGGTCCCCCTACGAGCAGTACTTC.

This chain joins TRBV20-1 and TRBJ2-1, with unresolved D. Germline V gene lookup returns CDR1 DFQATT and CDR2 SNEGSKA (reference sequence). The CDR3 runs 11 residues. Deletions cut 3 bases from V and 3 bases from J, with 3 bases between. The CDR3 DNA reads TGCAGTGCTAGGGGCTACAATGAGCAGTTCTTC. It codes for CSARGYNEQFF.

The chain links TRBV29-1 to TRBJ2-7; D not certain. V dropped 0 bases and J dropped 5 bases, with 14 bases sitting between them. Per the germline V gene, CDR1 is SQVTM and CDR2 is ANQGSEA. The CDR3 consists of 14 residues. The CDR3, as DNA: TGCAGCGTTGAAGATTCGTACAGTCCCCACGAGCAGTACTTC. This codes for CSVEDSYSPHEQYF.

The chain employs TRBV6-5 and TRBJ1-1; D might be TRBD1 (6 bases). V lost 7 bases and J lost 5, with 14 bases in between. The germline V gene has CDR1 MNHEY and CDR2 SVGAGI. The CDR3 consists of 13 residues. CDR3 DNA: TGTGCCAGCACGGGGGGGCGCGGGACTGAAGCTTTCTTT. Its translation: CASTGGRGTEAFF.

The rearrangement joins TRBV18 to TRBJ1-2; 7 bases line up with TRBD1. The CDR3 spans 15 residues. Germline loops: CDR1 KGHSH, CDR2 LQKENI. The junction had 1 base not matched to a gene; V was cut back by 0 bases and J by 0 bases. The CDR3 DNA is TGTGCCAGCTCACCACCGACAGGGACTAACTATGGCTACACCTTC. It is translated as CASSPPTGTNYGYTF.

CDR3 amino acids: CASSLGQGASGQPQHF. The CDR3 DNA reads as TGTGCCAGCAGCCTTGGACAGGGGGCCTCAGGGCAGCCCCAGCATTTT. The chain carries TRBV7-8 and TRBJ1-5, with TRBD1 identical over 11 bases. J was trimmed by 7 bases and V by 5 bases; bases with no gene match: 10. Looked up from germline, CDR1 is SGHVS and CDR2 is FQNEAQ. The CDR3 is made up of 16 amino acids.

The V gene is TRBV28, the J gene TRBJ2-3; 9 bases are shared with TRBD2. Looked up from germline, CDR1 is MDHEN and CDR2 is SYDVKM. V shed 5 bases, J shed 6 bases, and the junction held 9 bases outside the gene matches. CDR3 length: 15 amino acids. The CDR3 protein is CASSAAGLASDTQYF. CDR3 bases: TGTGCCAGCAGTGCCGCGGGACTAGCAAGCGATACGCAGTATTTT.

The CDR3, as DNA: TGTGCCACCAGCAGGCTAGCGGGAAGCTCCTACGAGCAGTACTTC. It translates to CATSRLAGSSYEQYF. V gene TRBV15 combines with J gene TRBJ2-7, with 9 bases identical to TRBD2. V gave up 3 bases and J gave up 0 bases; unmatched junction bases: 3. Germline V CDR1 and CDR2: LNHNV, YYDKDF (reference sequence). The CDR3 is 15 residues long.

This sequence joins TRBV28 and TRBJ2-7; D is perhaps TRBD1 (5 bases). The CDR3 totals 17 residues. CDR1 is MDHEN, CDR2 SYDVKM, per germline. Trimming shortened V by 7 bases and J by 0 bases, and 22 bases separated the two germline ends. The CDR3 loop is CASNSPHQTASSYEQYF. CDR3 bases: TGTGCCAGCAACTCGCCTCACCAGACAGCCTCCTCCTACGAGCAGTACTTC.